These 15 T cell receptor beta chains originate from one sample sequenced in a study of T cell responses to AZD1222 COVID-19 vaccine. Assay: immunoSEQ multiplex PCR; the TCRdb copy retains only in-frame clones and omits some. The sample has 150,000 to 180,000 clones, 90% seen once. The sample was peripheral blood, taken on day 0 of AZD1222 vaccination. These receptors originate from an adult in good health.

The J gene is TRBJ1-1, the V gene TRBV19; TRBD1 matches 7 bases. CDR1 and CDR2 from the germline V gene are LNHDA and SQIVND (reference sequence). V lost 6 bases, J lost 10 bases, and 14 bases stayed unmatched. The CDR3 extends over 14 amino acids. As DNA, the CDR3 is TGTGCCAGTAGGCACCCGGACAGGTACCTTGGAGCTTTCTTT. It encodes CASRHPDRYLGAFF.

V gene TRBV5-1 combines with J gene TRBJ1-1, with a possible D match to TRBD1 (6 bases). Trimming left V 1 base short and J 6 bases short, with 13 bases between. Germline-derived CDR1 and CDR2 are SGHRS and YFSETQ. This CDR3 region has 14 residues. CDR3 DNA: TGCGCCAGCAGCTTGCCAGGGGCGCCGGCTGAAGCTTTCTTT. It translates to CASSLPGAPAEAFF.

CDR3 sequence (DNA): TGTGCCAGCAGTGAAGGGTTGGGAGGCTATGGCTACACCTTC. It encodes CASSEGLGGYGYTF. This chain links TRBV2 with TRBJ1-2; D is unresolved. Germline V CDR1 and CDR2: SNHLY, FYNNEI. The CDR3 has 14 amino acids. The V and J ends lost 1 base and 4 bases respectively, with 10 bases between them.

The rearrangement joins TRBV5-1 to TRBJ2-3; 14 bases map to TRBD2. Germline CDR1 reads SGHRS; CDR2 reads YFSETQ. Losses at the gene ends were 4 bases for V and 2 bases for J; bases not matched to a gene: 6. The CDR3 is made up of 17 amino acids. The CDR3 nucleotides are TGCGCCAGCAGCCCCGGGACTAGCGGGAGACTCACAGATACGCAGTATTTT. Translated, it gives CASSPGTSGRLTDTQYF.

This clone came up once. The chain couples TRBV12-3 or TRBV12-4 to TRBJ1-5, with 7 bases lining up with TRBD1. This CDR3 is built from 13 residues. Trimming took 5 bases from V and 7 from J; bases not matched to a gene: 5. The CDR3 is CASSGDSPQPQHF. DNA of the CDR3: TGTGCCAGCAGTGGGGACAGCCCCCAGCCCCAGCATTTT.

This clone was recorded only once. CDR3 DNA: TGCGCCAGCAGCCAAGATTTTAAGGTGCTCGGAAACACCATATATTTT. Its translation: CASSQDFKVLGNTIYF. The gene calls are TRBV4-3 and TRBJ1-3; D remains ambiguous. This CDR3 is 16 amino acids long. The V and J ends lost 0 bases and 4 bases respectively, with 13 bases between them. Germline CDR1 and CDR2: LGHNA and YSLEER.

The chain employs TRBV7-2 and TRBJ2-3; TRBD2 might be the D (5 bases). In germline, CDR1 is SGHTA, CDR2 FQGNSA. V lost 1 base and J lost 6, with 14 bases in between. The CDR3 has 15 amino acids. The DNA of the CDR3 is TGTGCCAGCAGCTTAGGAGGGTCTCGGCGGGATACGCAGTATTTT. It translates to CASSLGGSRRDTQYF.

J is TRBJ2-1 and V is TRBV5-1, with 10 nucleotides matching TRBD2. The CDR3 has 16 amino acids. J lost 3 bases, V lost 3 bases, and 6 bases had no gene match. The germline V gene encodes CDR1 SGHRS and CDR2 YFSETQ. The CDR3 sequence is CASSSYSGGYYNEQFF. CDR3 DNA: TGCGCCAGCAGCTCCTATAGCGGGGGGTACTACAATGAGCAGTTCTTC. Full variable domain (remainder filled in from reference TRBV5-1 and TRBJ2-1): KAGVTQTPRYLIKTRGQQVTLSCSPISGHRSVSWYQQTPGQGLQFLFEYFSETQRNKGNFPGRFSGRQFSNSRSEMNVSTLELGDSALYLCASSSYSGGYYNEQFFGPGTRLTVL.

The V and J genes are TRBV19 and TRBJ1-6; unclear D gene. The CDR3 extends over 13 amino acids. CDR1 LNHDA and CDR2 SQIVND come from the germline V gene (reference sequence). Between the trimmed V and J ends, which lost 5 bases and 7 bases, there was a span of 9 bases. The CDR3 DNA is TGTGCCAGTAGTCCCAGCAAAAATTCACCCCTCCACTTT. Translated: CASSPSKNSPLHF.

CDR3 residues: CAWSRSTNEKLFF. CDR3 nucleotides: TGTGCCTGGAGCAGATCGACTAATGAAAAACTGTTTTTT. The chain links TRBV30 to TRBJ1-4; D unresolved. CDR1 and CDR2 from the germline V gene are GTSNPN and SVGIG (reference sequence). The germline V and J ends were trimmed by 3 bases and 2 bases, with 7 bases remaining between them. The CDR3 is 13 amino acids.

The V and J genes are TRBV27 and TRBJ2-7, with TRBD2 as a possible D gene (6 bases). The V and J ends lost 0 bases and 6 bases respectively, with 12 bases between them. Germline values: CDR1 MNHEY, CDR2 SMNVEV (reference sequence). The CDR3 has 14 amino acids. The CDR3 sequence: CASSLSAGIPEQYF. The CDR3 DNA reads TGTGCCAGCAGTTTATCTGCGGGAATCCCCGAGCAGTACTTC.

In its sample, this clone was seen a few times. Written as DNA, the CDR3 is TGTGCCAGCAGTCATCCTCTCGGGGGCCGGTACAATGAGCAGTTCTTC. It is translated as CASSHPLGGRYNEQFF. This chain links TRBV7-3 with TRBJ2-1; D could derive from TRBD1 or TRBD2 (6 bases each). V was shortened by 6 bases and J by 4 bases, with 19 bases between the two germline ends. Germline assignment: CDR1 SGHTA and CDR2 FQGTGA. There are 16 residues in the CDR3.

The V and J genes are TRBV5-6 and TRBJ1-5; no clear D. V lost 2 bases to trimming and J lost 6 bases, with 9 bases between them. The CDR3 has 13 amino acids. Germline loops: CDR1 SGHDT, CDR2 YYEEEE. CDR3 residues: CASSFRVGQPQHF. The CDR3 DNA sequence: TGTGCCAGCAGCTTTAGGGTTGGTCAGCCCCAGCATTTT.

The chain couples TRBV24-1 to TRBJ2-1, with D perhaps matching TRBD2 (6 bases). Looked up from germline, CDR1 is KGHDR and CDR2 is SFDVKD. The V end was cut by 3 bases, the J end by 10 bases, with 12 bases between. The CDR3 sequence is 13 residues long. CDR3 amino acids: CATSDPPGREQFF. CDR3 nucleotides: TGTGCCACCAGTGATCCCCCGGGGAGGGAGCAGTTCTTC.

This chain uses TRBV19 with TRBJ2-7; D not resolved. The germline V gene encodes CDR1 LNHDA and CDR2 SQIVND (reference sequence). Trimming shortened V by 7 bases and J by 6 bases, and 19 bases separated the two germline ends. The CDR3 is 14 amino acids. CDR3 bases: TGTGCCAGTACCCCCGGCCCTTCCCCTCTCGAGCAGTACTTC. It yields the protein CASTPGPSPLEQYF.